This section outlines one TCR beta chain sequence together with its context. This sample is part of a study of blood T cell repertoires in COVID-19. Study-wide context: Researchers got acute and convalescent COVID-19 samples from the United States, Italy and Spain. From T cells, B-cell-depleted T cells, or PBMCs came the material, which was cDNA or gDNA.

Per the authors' pipeline: Reference gene primers were amplified, and this amplification served to estimate nucleated cell counts. Method: immunoSEQ multiplex PCR; TCRdb's copy keeps in-frame clones and lacks some. The V and J calls and clone size come from that table; D and trimming were worked out from the DNA. The data show more than 90,000 clones, 86% seen once. The V segment lost 4 bases and the J segment 4 bases; nucleotides outside the gene matches: 8. The germline gives CDR1 SEHNR, CDR2 FQNEAQ (reference sequence). This CDR3 has 15 residues. The J gene is TRBJ1-1, the V gene TRBV7-9; 8 bases agree with TRBD1. The origin of this receptor is a man aged 65 to 85 who had recovered from COVID-19. Sequencing was carried out using peripheral blood. As DNA, the CDR3 is TGTGCCAGCAGCTCATGGCAAACAGGGGGCACTGAAGCTTTCTTT. Protein product: CASSSWQTGGTEAFF.